Presented here are 30 T cell receptor beta chains from one specimen sequenced in a study of cytomegalovirus exposure and HLA in healthy donors. The PCR made use of 60 Vbeta and 13 Jbeta primers. The protocol was immunoSEQ multiplex PCR, while the TCRdb copy is restricted to in-frame clones and leaves out a portion. The data contain 150,000 to 200,000 clones, approximately 80% of them singletons. The sequencing input was PBMCs. All receptors come from a young man in good health and CMV-seropositive.

V gene TRBV7-9 combines with J gene TRBJ1-6; TRBD1 might be the D (5 bases). V was shortened by 5 bases and J by 8 bases, with 19 bases between the two germline ends. The CDR3 length is 16 residues. From germline, CDR1 is SEHNR and CDR2 FQNEAQ (reference sequence). The CDR3 nucleotides are TGTGCCAGCAGCACCCTCCCGACGGACAAACATTCACCCCTCCACTTT. Its translation: CASSTLPTDKHSPLHF.

The chain couples TRBV12-5 to TRBJ1-1; 7 bases are shared with TRBD1. Germline loops: CDR1 LGHNT, CDR2 FRNRAP. CDR3 length equals 14 residues. With 6 bases clipped from V and 2 bases from J, the junction kept 6 bases outside the gene matches. The CDR3 region is CASGPGTANTEAFF. For the CDR3, the DNA is TGTGCTAGTGGGCCCGGGACAGCTAACACTGAAGCTTTCTTT.

The chain joins TRBV4-1 to TRBJ2-1; D is perhaps TRBD1 (6 bases). The length of the CDR3 is 15 residues. Trimming shortened V by 2 bases and J by 6 bases, and 14 bases separated the two germline ends. The germline V gene has CDR1 MGHRA and CDR2 YSYEKL. The CDR3 sequence is CASSQPPVGGNEQFF. The CDR3 DNA sequence: TGCGCCAGCAGCCAACCCCCCGTAGGGGGCAATGAGCAGTTCTTC.

The chain combines TRBV11-2 with TRBJ1-2; D ambiguous. V was shortened by 2 bases and J by 4 bases, with 17 bases between the two germline ends. Looked up from germline, CDR1 is SGHAT and CDR2 is FQNNGV. The CDR3 is made up of 16 amino acids. This CDR3 reads CASSLSGAASIYGYTF. For the CDR3, the DNA is TGTGCCAGCAGCTTATCCGGCGCGGCAAGCATCTATGGCTACACCTTC.

The chain employs TRBV7-2 and TRBJ1-4, with a possible D match to TRBD1 (5 bases). The germline gives CDR1 SGHTA, CDR2 FQGNSA. This CDR3 spans 17 amino acids. V gave up 0 bases and J gave up 0 bases, with 11 bases separating them. CDR3 bases: TGTGCCAGCAGCTTAGCGGCGTCGGGGGCAACTAATGAAAAACTGTTTTTT. This sequence encodes CASSLAASGATNEKLFF.

The chain uses TRBV6-1 and TRBJ2-7; unclear D gene. This CDR3 has 12 amino acids. Looked up from germline, CDR1 is MNHNS and CDR2 is SASEGT. Trimming removed 7 bases from V and 5 bases from J, with 12 bases in between. DNA for the CDR3: TGTGCCAGCATACGATCACTGGACGAGCAGTACTTC. It yields the protein CASIRSLDEQYF.

Notes on this clone: Relative to the germline gene, one junction end is altered; a read error may explain this. This same CDR3 is encoded by further DNA sequences in the sample. The V gene is TRBV5-1, the J gene TRBJ1-6; maybe TRBD1 (6 bases). There are 14 residues in the CDR3. Germline V CDR1 and CDR2: SGHRS, YFSETQ. The DNA of the CDR3 is TGCGCCAGCGGGCAGGGGCTGTATAATTCACCCCTCCACTTC. Amino acids: CASGQGLYNSPLHF. Full variable domain (missing parts from reference TRBV5-1 and TRBJ1-6): KAGVTQTPRYLIKTRGQQVTLSCSPISGHRSVSWYQQTPGQGLQFLFEYFSETQRNKGNFPGRFSGRQFSNSRSEMNVSTLELGDSALYLCASGQGLYNSPLHFGNGTRLTVT.

This clone is a singleton in its sample. J is TRBJ2-1 and V is TRBV2; 9 bases map to TRBD2. The germline CDR1 and CDR2 sequences are SNHLY and FYNNEI. The trim removed 6 bases at V and 7 bases at J, leaving 13 bases unmatched. The CDR3 runs to 16 residues. The CDR3 protein is CASRPGGGVRKNEQFF. In DNA, the CDR3 is TGTGCCAGCAGGCCCGGCGGGGGGGTCCGAAAAAATGAGCAGTTCTTC.

This chain uses TRBV7-9 with TRBJ1-2, with D unclear. CDR1 is SEHNR, CDR2 FQNEAQ, per germline (reference sequence). CDR3 size: 11 residues. Trimming took off 5 bases at V and 8 bases at J, with 9 bases between the two ends. CDR3 loop: CASSIDTGYTF. CDR3 DNA sequence: TGTGCCAGCAGCATAGATACAGGCTACACCTTC. Using reference TRBV7-9 and TRBJ1-2 for the parts outside the CDR3, the full variable domain is DTGVSQNPRHKITKRGQNVTFRCDPISEHNRLYWYRQTLGQGPEFLTYFQNEAQLEKSRLLSDRFSAERPKGSFSTLEIQRTEQGDSAMYLCASSIDTGYTFGSGTRLTVV.

This clone was counted a few times. The V gene is TRBV2, the J gene TRBJ2-1; 9 bases are shared with TRBD1. This CDR3 spans 16 amino acids. CDR1 SNHLY and CDR2 FYNNEI come from the germline V gene. The ends lost 2 bases at V and 7 bases at J; junction bases unmatched: 9. The CDR3 loop reads CASSEHPGQGKNEQFF. The CDR3 region has the DNA TGTGCCAGCAGTGAACACCCGGGACAGGGCAAGAATGAGCAGTTCTTC.

The CDR3 sequence: CASSPDRGNEKLFF. The CDR3 DNA sequence: TGTGCCAGCAGCCCGGACAGGGGAAATGAAAAACTGTTTTTT. The chain recombines TRBV7-9 with TRBJ1-4, with TRBD1 matching 9 bases. V was clipped by 5 bases and J by 5 bases; unmatched bases: 3. The V gene's germline CDR1 is SEHNR and CDR2 FQNEAQ (reference sequence). The CDR3 is made up of 14 amino acids.

The V call is TRBV7-9, the J call TRBJ2-1, with D perhaps matching TRBD1 (6 bases). Deletions cut 1 base from V and 4 bases from J, with 17 bases between. The CDR3 totals 17 residues. Germline CDR1 is SEHNR and CDR2 is FQNEAQ (reference sequence). CDR3 sequence: CASSLDGTRGRYNEQFF. CDR3 DNA sequence: TGTGCCAGCAGCTTAGACGGAACAAGGGGGAGATACAATGAGCAGTTCTTC.

The CDR3 DNA reads TGTGCCACCAGCAGACGAGATACAGGGGGCCCTGGGGCCAACGTCCTGACTTTC. Amino acid sequence: CATSRRDTGGPGANVLTF. This sequence joins TRBV15 and TRBJ2-6; TRBD1 matches 9 bases. The CDR3 totals 18 residues. J gave up 2 bases and V 2 bases, and 7 bases lay outside the gene matches. Germline V gives CDR1 LNHNV, CDR2 YYDKDF (reference sequence).

The rearrangement uses TRBV27 and TRBJ2-7; TRBD2 is a possible D gene (5 bases). This CDR3 has 12 amino acids. Trimming pared 3 bases from V and 6 bases from J, leaving 9 bases between. Germline V gene data show CDR1 as MNHEY and CDR2 as SMNVEV (reference sequence). The CDR3 DNA reads TGTGCCAGCAGTTTCGGGGATTCCGAGCAGTACTTC. Translating it yields CASSFGDSEQYF.

The rearrangement uses TRBV9 and TRBJ1-3; D might be TRBD1 (5 bases). Deletions cut 3 bases from V and 0 bases from J, with 13 bases between. Germline loops: CDR1 SGDLS, CDR2 YYNGEE. The CDR3 is 16 amino acids. DNA of the CDR3: TGTGCCAGCAGCGCCATTTTAGGGGACTCTGGAAACACCATATATTTT. Its translation: CASSAILGDSGNTIYF.

The chain has TRBV4-2 and TRBJ2-1; 7 bases line up with TRBD2. V was clipped by 3 bases and J by 7 bases; unmatched bases: 12. Per germline, CDR1 LGHNA and CDR2 YNFKEQ. This CDR3 spans 16 amino acids. The CDR3 DNA follows: TGTGCCAGCAGCCAGCAGACTAGCCCTCCGGAGAATGAGCAGTTCTTC. Protein sequence: CASSQQTSPPENEQFF.

This chain connects TRBV7-9 to TRBJ1-4; D may be TRBD1 (5 bases). The CDR3 has 14 residues. Looked up from germline, CDR1 is SEHNR and CDR2 is FQNEAQ (reference sequence). V lost 10 bases and J lost 4, with 16 bases in between. This CDR3 is CATGGAAFNEKLFF. In DNA form, the CDR3 reads TGTGCCACCGGGGGTGCGGCCTTTAATGAAAAACTGTTTTTT.

This clone showed up just once. The genes are TRBV5-1 and TRBJ1-6, with a possible D match to TRBD1 (5 bases). The V gene's germline CDR1 is SGHRS and CDR2 YFSETQ. The ends were cut back, 4 bases at V and 0 bases at J, with 8 bases in the middle. The CDR3 runs to 15 residues. The CDR3 DNA follows: TGCGCCAGCAGCCCCAGGGACTCCTATAATTCACCCCTCCACTTT. It codes for CASSPRDSYNSPLHF.

The chain joins TRBV27 to TRBJ1-5; D is unclear. This CDR3 contains 14 residues. V shed 8 bases and J shed 9 bases, with 20 bases lying between them. Germline lookup yields CDR1 MNHEY and CDR2 SMNVEV (reference sequence). CDR3 DNA sequence: TGTGCCAGCTGGACGCTGGACTTGGGTGGGCCCCAGCATTTT. Its translation: CASWTLDLGGPQHF.

In the case of this clone: Other DNA sequences in this sample translate to the same CDR3. The chain joins TRBV5-1 to TRBJ2-7; 9 bases match TRBD1. V dropped 0 bases and J dropped 3; count of bases not matched to a gene: 4. Per the germline V gene, CDR1 is SGHRS and CDR2 is YFSETQ. The CDR3 extends over 15 amino acids. In nucleotides, the CDR3 is TGCGCCAGCAGCTTGGGGGGACAGGGTTTCTACGAGCAGTACTTC. It specifies CASSLGGQGFYEQYF.

The J gene is TRBJ2-2, the V gene TRBV5-8; TRBD1 aligns across 8 bases. The length of the CDR3 is 14 residues. From germline, CDR1 is SGHTS and CDR2 YDEGEE. V lost 7 bases and J lost 1; bases outside the gene matches: 3. CDR3 sequence reads: CASRGQVNTGELFF. DNA of the CDR3: TGTGCCAGCCGGGGACAGGTGAACACCGGGGAGCTGTTTTTT.

The chain is built from TRBV27 and TRBJ2-1, with TRBD2 matching 11 bases. The CDR3 is made up of 13 amino acids. Losses at the gene ends were 6 bases for V and 7 bases for J; bases not matched to a gene: 2. Germline loops: CDR1 MNHEY, CDR2 SMNVEV (reference sequence). CDR3 sequence reads: CASRLAGVNEQFF. Here the CDR3 DNA reads TGTGCCAGCAGACTAGCGGGAGTGAATGAGCAGTTCTTC.

CDR3 loop: CASSLGGRGAEAFF. CDR3 nucleotide sequence: TGTGCCAGCAGTTTAGGGGGCCGTGGCGCTGAAGCTTTCTTT. The gene calls are TRBV27 and TRBJ1-1, with TRBD1 as a possible D gene (6 bases). The CDR3 covers 14 residues. Trimming took off 2 bases at V and 6 bases at J, with 13 bases between the two ends. CDR1 MNHEY and CDR2 SMNVEV come from the germline V gene (reference sequence).

The chain has TRBV29-1 and TRBJ1-4; 9 positions agree with TRBD1. The J segment lost 4 bases and the V segment lost 5 bases, leaving 2 bases of the junction unmatched. CDR1 and CDR2 (germline): SQVTM, ANQGSEA. The CDR3 consists of 13 residues. DNA of the CDR3: TGCAGCGTTCGGACAGGGGTTAATGAAAAACTGTTTTTT. This sequence encodes CSVRTGVNEKLFF.

This chain connects TRBV11-2 to TRBJ2-1; 7 nucleotides agree with TRBD1. This CDR3 has 16 residues. In germline, CDR1 is SGHAT, CDR2 FQNNGV. V dropped 5 bases and J dropped 2; count of bases not matched to a gene: 9. CDR3 sequence reads: CASSTFRDRAYNEQFF. In DNA, the CDR3 is TGTGCCAGCAGCACTTTCCGAGACAGGGCCTACAATGAGCAGTTCTTC. Looking up the rest from reference TRBV11-2 and TRBJ2-1 gives the full variable domain: EAGVAQSPRYKIIEKRQSVAFWCNPISGHATLYWYQQILGQGPKLLIQFQNNGVVDDSQLPKDRFSAERLKGVDSTLKIQPAKLEDSAVYLCASSTFRDRAYNEQFFGPGTRLTVL.

This clone was seen only once. This rearrangement joins TRBV5-8 to TRBJ2-7; TRBD1 agrees at 9 bases. The V gene's germline CDR1 is SGHTS and CDR2 YDEGEE. The CDR3 sequence is 16 residues long. Trimming at V came to 3 bases and at J to 5 bases, leaving 12 bases not matched to a gene. DNA of the CDR3: TGTGCCAGCAGCTCGCCGGGACAGGGCTATCTAGACGAGCAGTACTTC. Protein sequence: CASSSPGQGYLDEQYF.

This clone was detected once. V gene TRBV19 combines with J gene TRBJ1-2, with D perhaps matching TRBD1 (6 bases). The CDR3 consists of 14 residues. Germline V lookup: CDR1 LNHDA, CDR2 SQIVND (reference sequence). V shed 8 bases and J shed 0 bases, with 13 bases lying between them. This CDR3 is CASGRGGANYGYTF. The CDR3 DNA reads as TGTGCCAGTGGCAGAGGGGGTGCTAACTATGGCTACACCTTC. The entire variable domain, with the rest obtained from reference TRBV19 and TRBJ1-2, is as follows: DGGITQSPKYLFRKEGQNVTLSCEQNLNHDAMYWYRQDPGQGLRLIYYSQIVNDFQKGDIAEGYSVSREKKESFPLTVTSAQKNPTAFYLCASGRGGANYGYTFGSGTRLTVV.

This chain uses TRBV6-1 with TRBJ1-1, with 7 bases identical to TRBD1. This CDR3 contains 13 residues. Germline lookup yields CDR1 MNHNS and CDR2 SASEGT. The V segment lost 6 bases and the J segment 6 bases; nucleotides outside the gene matches: 7. The CDR3 is CASRLTGVAEAFF. The CDR3 DNA sequence: TGTGCCAGCAGGTTAACAGGGGTAGCTGAAGCTTTCTTT.

Here the CDR3 reads CASTQGGHYGYTF. CDR3 coding DNA: TGCGCCAGCACCCAGGGGGGACACTATGGCTACACCTTC. This chain uses TRBV10-2 with TRBJ1-2, with 7 bases lining up with TRBD1. There are 13 residues in the CDR3. Trimming at V came to 7 bases and at J to 3 bases, leaving 5 bases not matched to a gene. Germline assignment: CDR1 WSHSY and CDR2 SAAADI.

The chain uses TRBV14 and TRBJ1-1; 7 bases map to TRBD1. Trimming removed 1 base from V and 1 base from J; junction bases left unmatched: 3. This CDR3 has 15 residues. The germline CDR1 and CDR2 sequences are SGHDN and FVKESK. CDR3 sequence: CASSQGGTENTEAFF. CDR3 DNA: TGTGCCAGCAGCCAAGGGGGGACAGAGAACACTGAAGCTTTCTTT.